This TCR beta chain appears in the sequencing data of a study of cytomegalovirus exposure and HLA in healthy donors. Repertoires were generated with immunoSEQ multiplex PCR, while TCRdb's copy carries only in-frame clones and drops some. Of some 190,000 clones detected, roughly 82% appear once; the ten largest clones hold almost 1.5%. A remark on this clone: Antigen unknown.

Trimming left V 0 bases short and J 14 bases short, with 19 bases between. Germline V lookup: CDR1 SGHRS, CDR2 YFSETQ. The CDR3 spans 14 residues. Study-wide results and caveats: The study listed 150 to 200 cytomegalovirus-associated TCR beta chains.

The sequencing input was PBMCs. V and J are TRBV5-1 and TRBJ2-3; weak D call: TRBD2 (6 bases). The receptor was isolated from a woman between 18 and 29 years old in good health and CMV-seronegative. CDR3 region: CASSLGPGDPEGYF. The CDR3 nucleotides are TGCGCCAGCAGCTTGGGCCCCGGGGATCCGGAGGGGTATTTT.